The following is a TCR beta chain sequence with its context. The record originates from a study of blood T cells in healthy people across ages. Germline V gene sequence: CDR1 MDHEN, CDR2 SYDVKM. After removal of 4 bases from V and 8 bases from J, the junction contained 14 bases not matched to a gene. The CDR3 is 17 residues long. Combining a sample-barcoded 5' primer with a J-beta primer mix, a second PCR ran for about 6 to 12 cycles. TCRdb reanalysed the 5' RACE reads using MiXCR and keeps one entry per CDR3 protein. The sample lists 1.5 million to 2 million distinct CDR3 sequences; around 48% were seen once.

Sequencing was performed on blood. This TCR came from a middle-aged woman in good health. The rearrangement links TRBV28 to TRBJ1-4, with 9 bases fitting TRBD1. For the CDR3, the DNA is TGTGCCAGCAGTTCCTACAACCTACAGGGGGCGAGGGAAAAACTGTTTTTT. Translating it yields CASSSYNLQGAREKLFF.